These T cell receptor beta chains were read from a single sample in a study of blood T cell repertoires in COVID-19. TCRdb keeps only in-frame clones here, not all; method: immunoSEQ multiplex PCR. The table includes about 46,000 clones, 80% to 90% detected once. The sequenced material came from peripheral blood. The receptors were sampled from a human donor in a cohort sampled during active COVID-19. The CDR3 runs from the conserved cysteine through the conserved F or W.

V: TRBV9
J: TRBJ1-1
CDR3: CASSVGTGYPEAFF

V: TRBV7-2
J: TRBJ1-2
CDR3: CASSLDRYGYTF

V: TRBV13
J: TRBJ1-1
CDR3: CASSPKTAMNTEAFF

V: TRBV10-3
J: TRBJ2-5
CDR3: CAISAGLAGSETQYF

V: TRBV7-9
J: TRBJ1-2
CDR3: CASSPGQGAFYGYTF

V: TRBV6-5
J: TRBJ2-5
CDR3: CATGLAEQETQYF

V: TRBV19
J: TRBJ2-2
CDR3: CASRVAGALVTGELFF

V: TRBV7-8
J: TRBJ2-1
CDR3: CASSPGGGRAREQFF

V: TRBV5-1
J: TRBJ2-7
CDR3: CASSGSGASYEQYF

V: TRBV7-6
J: TRBJ2-1
CDR3: CASSGRASYNEQFF

V: TRBV6-6
J: TRBJ2-6
CDR3: CASSGGALGANVLTF

V: TRBV7-9
J: TRBJ1-1
CDR3: CASSFLNTEAFF

V: TRBV27
J: TRBJ2-7
CDR3: CASSLGGSYEQYF

V: TRBV28
J: TRBJ2-6
CDR3: CASSLYYSAGGEIGGANVLTF

V: TRBV16
J: TRBJ1-5
CDR3: CASSPSPRGDQPQHF

V: TRBV9
J: TRBJ2-6
CDR3: CASSGGGPERANVLTF

V: TRBV7-3
J: TRBJ2-1
CDR3: CASSRGQGVPNEQFF

V: TRBV15
J: TRBJ2-1
CDR3: CATSRGAGTTYNEQFF

V: TRBV4-2
J: TRBJ2-1
CDR3: CASSQESRAGSNEQFF

V: TRBV11-2
J: TRBJ1-4
CDR3: CASRRRSGGGEKLFF

V: TRBV6-6
J: TRBJ2-3
CDR3: CASSSLAGGPGTQYF

V: TRBV5-1
J: TRBJ2-3
CDR3: CASSLATDTQYF

V: TRBV7-2
J: TRBJ1-2
CDR3: CASSLEGGANYGYTF

V: TRBV2
J: TRBJ2-1
CDR3: CASSLLAGRGEQFF

V: TRBV6-1
J: TRBJ2-5
CDR3: CASSEATQVTQYF

V: TRBV19
J: TRBJ2-5
CDR3: CASTPRQSQETQYF

V: TRBV6-5
J: TRBJ2-7
CDR3: CASSSSGRWYEQYF

V: TRBV28
J: TRBJ1-3
CDR3: CASRGGSGNTIYF

V: TRBV9
J: TRBJ1-4
CDR3: CASSVQGGGEKLFF

V: TRBV9
J: TRBJ2-7
CDR3: CASSPRDSGYEQYF

V: TRBV10-3
J: TRBJ2-1
CDR3: CEDCNEQFF

V: TRBV7-2
J: TRBJ2-5
CDR3: CASSSPSGSGETQYF

V: TRBV15
J: TRBJ2-3
CDR3: CATSRDTGWLSTDTQYF

V: TRBV7-2
J: TRBJ2-7
CDR3: CASSLAVLAGAGEQYF

V: TRBV20-1
J: TRBJ2-3
CDR3: CSASNPGSSTDTQYF

V: TRBV6-5
J: TRBJ1-5
CDR3: CASRASGGNQPQHF

V: TRBV6-5
J: TRBJ1-2
CDR3: CASSYEGVDGYTF

V: TRBV4-1
J: TRBJ2-1
CDR3: CASTEGTSGRAYEQFF

V: TRBV27
J: TRBJ2-7
CDR3: CASRAGGIYEQYF

V: TRBV9
J: TRBJ1-1
CDR3: CASSVGRAHTEAFF

V: TRBV5-4
J: TRBJ2-2
CDR3: CASSSSRLAGETGELFF